This TCR beta chain was found in a study of CD8 T cells in Susac syndrome. Trimming removed 3 bases at V and 0 bases at J, with 6 bases between. Germline lookup yields CDR1 SQVTM and CDR2 ANQGSEA. CDR3 length: 13 amino acids. Reverse transcription of about 0.45 to 1 ug RNA was carried out with random hexamers. TCRdb itself ran the immunoSEQ multiplex PCR reads through MiXCR, one entry per CDR3 protein. This sample has 200,000 or so distinct CDR3 sequences, with 90% to 95% found just once. This chain connects TRBV29-1 to TRBJ2-1; D is ambiguous. Sequencing was performed on CD4+ T cells from PBMCs. The TCR was taken from a human donor with multiple sclerosis. CDR3 loop: CSVDPSSYNEQFF. As DNA, the CDR3 is TGCAGCGTTGACCCGAGCTCCTACAATGAGCAGTTCTTC.